These 9 T cell receptor beta chains were all obtained from the same sample, sequenced in a study of beta chain features in type 1 diabetes. Their cognate antigens are unknown. Points from the study as a whole: Type 1 diabetes patients showed a moderate but significant shortening of TCRB CDR3s in all four CD4+ subsets.

TCRB transcripts that were expressed got sequenced, as all of the isolated RNA had been reverse transcribed. Profiling relied on immunoSEQ multiplex PCR, and the TCRdb table lists in-frame clones only, not all of them. This table holds 250,000 to 300,000 clones, about 23% found once. Sample: naive CD4+ T cells from blood. Receptors were obtained from a woman aged 25 to 39 with type 1 diabetes.

This clone was observed a handful of times. In DNA form, the CDR3 reads TGCAGCGTTGACAGACAGGGGAGGGAGACCCAGTACTTC. This gives the protein CSVDRQGRETQYF. The genes are TRBV29-1 and TRBJ2-5, with TRBD1 identical over 8 bases. The CDR3 is 13 amino acids. In germline, CDR1 is SQVTM, CDR2 ANQGSEA. The V gene end was trimmed by 3 bases and the J gene end by 5 bases; junction bases not matched to a gene: 5.

About this clone itself: Other DNA sequences in this sample translate to the same CDR3. The chain couples TRBV29-1 to TRBJ1-2; 7 bases align to TRBD1. The germline V gene encodes CDR1 SQVTM and CDR2 ANQGSEA. After removal of 6 bases from V and 3 bases from J, the junction contained 4 bases not matched to a gene. This CDR3 region has 12 residues. For the CDR3, the DNA is TGCAGCGTGGAGGGACAGTACTATGGCTACACCTTC. Encoded protein: CSVEGQYYGYTF.

Of note for this clone: Other DNA sequences in this specimen translate into the identical CDR3. The CDR3 loop reads CASSQPGQGNYGYTF. The CDR3 DNA reads as TGCGCCAGCAGCCAACCGGGACAGGGTAACTATGGCTACACCTTC. V usage is TRBV4-1 and J usage is TRBJ1-2; 9 bases fit TRBD1. V gave up 2 bases and J gave up 1 base; unmatched junction bases: 2. This CDR3 spans 15 amino acids. Germline CDR1 is MGHRA and CDR2 is YSYEKL.

This clone turned up a few times. The J gene is TRBJ1-4, the V gene TRBV30; tentatively, D is TRBD1 (6 bases). The ends were cut back, 0 bases at V and 8 bases at J, with 13 bases in the middle. Germline V gene lookup returns CDR1 GTSNPN and CDR2 SVGIG (reference sequence). This CDR3 contains 14 residues. CDR3 loop: CAWSVGGGGEKLFF. In nucleotides, the CDR3 is TGTGCCTGGAGTGTAGGTGGGGGCGGCGAAAAACTGTTTTTT.

J is TRBJ2-7 and V is TRBV19; D gene ambiguous. This CDR3 region has 12 residues. Per germline, CDR1 LNHDA and CDR2 SQIVND (reference sequence). The V gene lost 1 base and the J gene lost 9 bases, with 10 bases spanning the gap. DNA for the CDR3: TGTGCCAGTAGTATAGCTGGCGGCCGGCAGTACTTC. Amino acids: CASSIAGGRQYF.

This clone was found a few times. The chain is built from TRBV11-2 and TRBJ2-7; TRBD2 might be the D (5 bases). CDR3 size: 13 residues. Germline CDR1 SGHAT, CDR2 FQNNGV. V gave up 5 bases and J gave up 3 bases, with 11 bases separating them. In DNA form, the CDR3 reads TGTGCCAGCAGCCTAGGACTCATCTACGAGCAGTACTTC. Translating it yields CASSLGLIYEQYF.

Worth noting for this clone: The sample holds other DNA sequences that translate to the same CDR3. J is TRBJ2-1 and V is TRBV9, with a possible D match to TRBD2 (6 bases). The CDR3 has 15 amino acids. Trimming pared 0 bases from V and 6 bases from J, leaving 13 bases between. The germline gives CDR1 SGDLS, CDR2 YYNGEE. In DNA form, the CDR3 reads TGTGCCAGCAGCGTAGCTCCGGGAGTAGGCAATGAGCAGTTCTTC. Translated, it gives CASSVAPGVGNEQFF.

In the case of this clone: Additional DNA sequences in this sample encode the identical CDR3. This rearrangement joins TRBV7-9 to TRBJ1-1; D remains unclear. V gave up 1 base and J gave up 5 bases, with 8 bases separating them. Germline CDR1 and CDR2: SEHNR and FQNEAQ (reference sequence). The CDR3 spans 13 residues. Here the CDR3 DNA reads TGTGCCAGCAGCTTAGACCAGAGGACTGAAGCTTTCTTT. It specifies CASSLDQRTEAFF.

This clone was observed a few times. The chain joins TRBV11-1 to TRBJ2-2, with 10 bases fitting TRBD1. The V gene end was trimmed by 4 bases and the J gene end by 6 bases; junction bases not matched to a gene: 5. Germline loops: CDR1 SGHAT, CDR2 FQDESV (reference sequence). This CDR3 spans 15 amino acids. CDR3 sequence (DNA): TGTGCCAGCAGCTCCCGACAGGGGGCTCCCGGGGAGCTGTTTTTT. This sequence encodes CASSSRQGAPGELFF.